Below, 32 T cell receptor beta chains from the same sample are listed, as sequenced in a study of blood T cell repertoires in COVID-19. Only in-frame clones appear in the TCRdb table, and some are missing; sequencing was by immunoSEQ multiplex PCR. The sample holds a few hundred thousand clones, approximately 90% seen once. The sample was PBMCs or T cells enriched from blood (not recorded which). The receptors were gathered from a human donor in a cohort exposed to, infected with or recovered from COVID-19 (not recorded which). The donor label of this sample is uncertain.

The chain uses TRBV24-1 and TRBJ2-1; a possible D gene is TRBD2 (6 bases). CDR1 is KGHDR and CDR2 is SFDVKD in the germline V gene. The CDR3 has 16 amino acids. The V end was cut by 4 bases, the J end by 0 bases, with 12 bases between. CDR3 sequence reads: CATSERDGSSYNEQFF. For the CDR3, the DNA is TGTGCCACCAGTGAGCGGGACGGAAGCTCCTACAATGAGCAGTTCTTC.

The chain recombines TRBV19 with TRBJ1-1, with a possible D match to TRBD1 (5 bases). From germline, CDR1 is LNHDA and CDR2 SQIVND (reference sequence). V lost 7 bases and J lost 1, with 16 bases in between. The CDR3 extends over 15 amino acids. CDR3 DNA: TGTGCCAGTATTGCTGCAGACAGATGGAACACTGAAGCTTTCTTT. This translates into CASIAADRWNTEAFF. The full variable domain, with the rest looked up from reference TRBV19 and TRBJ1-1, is DGGITQSPKYLFRKEGQNVTLSCEQNLNHDAMYWYRQDPGQGLRLIYYSQIVNDFQKGDIAEGYSVSREKKESFPLTVTSAQKNPTAFYLCASIAADRWNTEAFFGQGTRLTVV.

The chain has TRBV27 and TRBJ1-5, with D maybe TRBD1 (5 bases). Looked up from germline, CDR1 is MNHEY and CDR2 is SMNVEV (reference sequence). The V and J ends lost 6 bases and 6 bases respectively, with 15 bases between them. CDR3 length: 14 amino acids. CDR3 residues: CASSPIGVGQPQHF. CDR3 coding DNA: TGTGCCAGCAGCCCAATAGGGGTCGGTCAGCCCCAGCATTTT.

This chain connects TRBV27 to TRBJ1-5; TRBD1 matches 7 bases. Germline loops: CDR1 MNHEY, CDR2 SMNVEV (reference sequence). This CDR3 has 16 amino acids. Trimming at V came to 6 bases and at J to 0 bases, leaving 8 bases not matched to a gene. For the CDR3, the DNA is TGTGCCAGCAGCCTTTCCGGGACAGATAGCAATCAGCCCCAGCATTTT. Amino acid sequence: CASSLSGTDSNQPQHF.

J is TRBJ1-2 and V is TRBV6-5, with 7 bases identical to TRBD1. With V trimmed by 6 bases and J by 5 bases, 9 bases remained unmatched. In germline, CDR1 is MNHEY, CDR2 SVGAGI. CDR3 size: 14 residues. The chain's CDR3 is CASRPQTGFYGYTF. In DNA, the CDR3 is TGTGCCAGCAGGCCGCAGACAGGGTTTTATGGCTACACCTTC.

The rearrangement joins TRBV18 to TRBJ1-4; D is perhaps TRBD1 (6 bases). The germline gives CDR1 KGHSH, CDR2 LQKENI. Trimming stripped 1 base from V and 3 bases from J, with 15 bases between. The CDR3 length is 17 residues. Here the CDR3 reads CASSPRQEWDPNEKLFF. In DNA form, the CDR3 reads TGTGCCAGCTCACCACGACAGGAATGGGACCCTAATGAAAAACTGTTTTTT.

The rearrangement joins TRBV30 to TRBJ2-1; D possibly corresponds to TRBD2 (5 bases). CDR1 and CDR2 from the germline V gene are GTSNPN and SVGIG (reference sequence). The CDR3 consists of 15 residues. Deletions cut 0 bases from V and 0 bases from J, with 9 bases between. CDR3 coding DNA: TGTGCCTGGAGTGTGGGGAGTTCCTCCTACAATGAGCAGTTCTTC. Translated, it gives CAWSVGSSSYNEQFF.

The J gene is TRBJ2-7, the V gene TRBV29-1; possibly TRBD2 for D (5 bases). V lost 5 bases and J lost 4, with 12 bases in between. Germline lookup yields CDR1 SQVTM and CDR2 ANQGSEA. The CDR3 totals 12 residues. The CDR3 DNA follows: TGCAGCGTTTCGGGATCGGGGTACGAGCAGTACTTC. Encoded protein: CSVSGSGYEQYF.

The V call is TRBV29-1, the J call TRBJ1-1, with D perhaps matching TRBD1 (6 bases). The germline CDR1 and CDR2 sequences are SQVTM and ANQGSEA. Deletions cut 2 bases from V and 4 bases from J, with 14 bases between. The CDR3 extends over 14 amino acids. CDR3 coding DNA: TGCAGCGTTGAATCTGGGACACGGATCACTGAAGCTTTCTTT. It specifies CSVESGTRITEAFF.

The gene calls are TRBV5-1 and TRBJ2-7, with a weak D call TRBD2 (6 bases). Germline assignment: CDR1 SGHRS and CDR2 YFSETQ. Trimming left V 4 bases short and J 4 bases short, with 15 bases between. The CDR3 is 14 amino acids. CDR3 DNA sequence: TGCGCCAGCAGCATCGGGGTGGGGGGATACGAGCAGTACTTC. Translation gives CASSIGVGGYEQYF.

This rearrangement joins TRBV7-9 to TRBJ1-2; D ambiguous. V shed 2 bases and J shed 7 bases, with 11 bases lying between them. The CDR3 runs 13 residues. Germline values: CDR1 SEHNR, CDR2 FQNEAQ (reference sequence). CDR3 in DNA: TGTGCCAGCAGCTTACGACTGATCGGTGGCTACACCTTC. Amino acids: CASSLRLIGGYTF.

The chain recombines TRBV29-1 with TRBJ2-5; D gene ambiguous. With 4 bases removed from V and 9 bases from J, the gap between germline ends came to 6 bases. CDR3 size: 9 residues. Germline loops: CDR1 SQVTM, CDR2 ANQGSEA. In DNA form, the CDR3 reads TGCAGCGTTGGAGTTGCCCAGTACTTC. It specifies CSVGVAQYF.

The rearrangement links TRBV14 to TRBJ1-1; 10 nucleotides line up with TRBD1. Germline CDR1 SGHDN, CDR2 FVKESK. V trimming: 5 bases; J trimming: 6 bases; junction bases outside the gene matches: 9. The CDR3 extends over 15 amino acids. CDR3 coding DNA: TGTGCCAGCAGCGACTTTGACAGGGGGCATGCTGAAGCTTTCTTT. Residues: CASSDFDRGHAEAFF.

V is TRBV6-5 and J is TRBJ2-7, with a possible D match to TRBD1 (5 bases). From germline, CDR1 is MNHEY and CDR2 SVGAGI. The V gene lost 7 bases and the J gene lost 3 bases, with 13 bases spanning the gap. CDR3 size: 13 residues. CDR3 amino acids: CASNTRGSYEQYF. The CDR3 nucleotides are TGTGCCAGCAATACAAGGGGAAGCTACGAGCAGTACTTC.

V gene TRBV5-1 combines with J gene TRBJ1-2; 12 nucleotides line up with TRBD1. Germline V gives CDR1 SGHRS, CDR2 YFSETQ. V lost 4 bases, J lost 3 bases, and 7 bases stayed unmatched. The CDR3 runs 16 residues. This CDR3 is CASSQGQGAFYYGYTF. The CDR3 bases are TGCGCCAGCAGCCAGGGACAGGGGGCGTTTTACTATGGCTACACCTTC.

The CDR3 DNA follows: TGCGCCAGCAGCCAAACAGGGTCTGGGGCCAACGTCCTGACTTTC. It is translated as CASSQTGSGANVLTF. This chain connects TRBV4-1 to TRBJ2-6, with D maybe TRBD1 (6 bases). The CDR3 has 15 amino acids. CDR1 MGHRA and CDR2 YSYEKL come from the germline V gene. Trimming stripped 2 bases from V and 1 base from J, with 6 bases between.

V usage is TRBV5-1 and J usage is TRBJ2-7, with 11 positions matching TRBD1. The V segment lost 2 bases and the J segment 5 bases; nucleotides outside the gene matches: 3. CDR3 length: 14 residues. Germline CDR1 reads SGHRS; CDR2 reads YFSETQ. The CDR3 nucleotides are TGCGCCAGCAGCTTAGTGGGACAGGGGGACGAGCAGTACTTC. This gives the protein CASSLVGQGDEQYF.

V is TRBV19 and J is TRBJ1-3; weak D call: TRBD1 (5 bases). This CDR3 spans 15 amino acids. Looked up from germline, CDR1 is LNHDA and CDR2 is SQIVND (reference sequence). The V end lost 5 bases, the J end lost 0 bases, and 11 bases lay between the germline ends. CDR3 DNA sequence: TGTGCCAGTAGTTACGGGACTCTCTCTGGAAACACCATATATTTT. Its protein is CASSYGTLSGNTIYF.

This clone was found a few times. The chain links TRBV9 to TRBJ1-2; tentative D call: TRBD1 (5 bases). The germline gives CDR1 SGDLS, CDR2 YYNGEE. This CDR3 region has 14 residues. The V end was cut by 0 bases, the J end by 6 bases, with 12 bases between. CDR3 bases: TGTGCCAGCAGCGTAGGGGCAGGGTCTAATGGCTACACCTTC. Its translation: CASSVGAGSNGYTF.

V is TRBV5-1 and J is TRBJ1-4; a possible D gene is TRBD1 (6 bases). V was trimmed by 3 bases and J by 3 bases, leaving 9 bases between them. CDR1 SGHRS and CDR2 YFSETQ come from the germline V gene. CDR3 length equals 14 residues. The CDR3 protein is CASSWQGSNEKLFF. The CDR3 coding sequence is TGCGCCAGCAGCTGGCAGGGGTCTAATGAAAAACTGTTTTTT.

CDR3 amino acids: CASSAGGAASGNTIYF. Written as DNA, the CDR3 is TGTGCCAGCAGTGCCGGGGGTGCAGCCTCTGGAAACACCATATATTTT. The chain links TRBV27 to TRBJ1-3; maybe TRBD1 (5 bases). The CDR3 runs 16 residues. CDR1 MNHEY and CDR2 SMNVEV come from the germline V gene (reference sequence). V was clipped by 5 bases and J by 0 bases, with 14 bases between them.

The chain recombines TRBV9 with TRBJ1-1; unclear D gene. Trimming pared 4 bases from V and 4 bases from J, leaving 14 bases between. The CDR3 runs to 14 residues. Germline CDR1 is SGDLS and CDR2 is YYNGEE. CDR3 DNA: TGTGCCAGCAGCTACGAAGGGCGGGTCACTGAAGCTTTCTTT. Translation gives CASSYEGRVTEAFF.

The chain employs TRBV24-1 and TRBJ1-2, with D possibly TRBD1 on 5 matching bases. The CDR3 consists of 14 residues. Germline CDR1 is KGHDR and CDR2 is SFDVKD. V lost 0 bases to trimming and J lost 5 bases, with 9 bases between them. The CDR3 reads CATSDLRGGYGYTF. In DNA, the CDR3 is TGTGCCACCAGTGATTTGCGGGGGGGATATGGCTACACCTTC.

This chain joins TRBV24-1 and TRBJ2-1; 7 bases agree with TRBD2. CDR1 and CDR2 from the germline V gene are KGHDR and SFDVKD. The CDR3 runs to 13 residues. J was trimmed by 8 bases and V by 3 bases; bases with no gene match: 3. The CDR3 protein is CATSDGTNYEQFF. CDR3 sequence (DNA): TGTGCCACCAGTGATGGGACTAATTATGAGCAGTTCTTC.

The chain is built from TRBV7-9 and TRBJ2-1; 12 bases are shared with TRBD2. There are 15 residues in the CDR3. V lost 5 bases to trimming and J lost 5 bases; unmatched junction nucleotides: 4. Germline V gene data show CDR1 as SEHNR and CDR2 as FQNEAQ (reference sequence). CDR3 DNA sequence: TGTGCCAGCAGCGCCGGACTAGCGGGAAACAATGAGCAGTTCTTC. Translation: CASSAGLAGNNEQFF. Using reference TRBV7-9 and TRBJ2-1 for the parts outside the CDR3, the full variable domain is DTGVSQNPRHKITKRGQNVTFRCDPISEHNRLYWYRQTLGQGPEFLTYFQNEAQLEKSRLLSDRFSAERPKGSFSTLEIQRTEQGDSAMYLCASSAGLAGNNEQFFGPGTRLTVL.

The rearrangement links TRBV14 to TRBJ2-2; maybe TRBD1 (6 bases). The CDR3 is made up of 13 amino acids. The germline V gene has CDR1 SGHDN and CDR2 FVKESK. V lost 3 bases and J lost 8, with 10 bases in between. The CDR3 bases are TGTGCCAGCAGCCAGACCGGACAGGGGGAGCTGTTTTTT. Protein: CASSQTGQGELFF.

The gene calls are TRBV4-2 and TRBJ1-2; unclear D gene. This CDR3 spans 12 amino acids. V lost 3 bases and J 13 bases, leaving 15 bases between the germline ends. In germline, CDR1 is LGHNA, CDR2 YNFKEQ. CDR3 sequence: CASSHREGPRTF. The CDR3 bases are TGTGCCAGCAGCCATCGGGAGGGCCCCCGCACCTTC.

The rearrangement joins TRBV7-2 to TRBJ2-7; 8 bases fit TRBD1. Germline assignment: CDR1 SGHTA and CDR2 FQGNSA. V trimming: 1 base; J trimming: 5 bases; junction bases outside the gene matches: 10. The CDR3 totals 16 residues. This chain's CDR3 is CASSLGWLRDRNEQYF. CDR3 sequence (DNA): TGTGCCAGCAGCTTAGGCTGGCTCCGGGACAGGAACGAGCAGTACTTC.

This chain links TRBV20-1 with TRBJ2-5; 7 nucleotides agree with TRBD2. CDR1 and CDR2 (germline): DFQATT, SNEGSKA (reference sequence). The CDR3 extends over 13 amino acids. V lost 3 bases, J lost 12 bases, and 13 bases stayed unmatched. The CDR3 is CSASAGDSGEKYF. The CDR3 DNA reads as TGCAGTGCTAGTGCGGGGGATAGTGGAGAAAAGTACTTC.

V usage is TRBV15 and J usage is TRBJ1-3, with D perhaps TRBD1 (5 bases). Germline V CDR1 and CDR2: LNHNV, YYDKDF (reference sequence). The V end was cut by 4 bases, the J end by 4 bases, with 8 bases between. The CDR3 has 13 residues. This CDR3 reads CATSMGGGNTIYF. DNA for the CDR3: TGTGCCACCAGCATGGGGGGAGGAAACACCATATATTTT.

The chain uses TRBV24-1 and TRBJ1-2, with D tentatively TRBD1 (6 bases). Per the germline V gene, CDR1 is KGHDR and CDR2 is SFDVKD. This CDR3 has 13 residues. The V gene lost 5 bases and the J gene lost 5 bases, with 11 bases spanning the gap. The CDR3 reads CATSGGRGYGYTF. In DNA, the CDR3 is TGTGCCACCAGTGGGGGCAGGGGATATGGCTACACCTTC.

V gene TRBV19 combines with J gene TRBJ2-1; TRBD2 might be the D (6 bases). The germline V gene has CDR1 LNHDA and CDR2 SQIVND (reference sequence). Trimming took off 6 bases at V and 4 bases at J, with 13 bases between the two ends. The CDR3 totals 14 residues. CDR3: CASSTGTLYNEQFF. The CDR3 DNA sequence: TGTGCCAGTAGCACCGGGACTCTGTACAATGAGCAGTTCTTC.